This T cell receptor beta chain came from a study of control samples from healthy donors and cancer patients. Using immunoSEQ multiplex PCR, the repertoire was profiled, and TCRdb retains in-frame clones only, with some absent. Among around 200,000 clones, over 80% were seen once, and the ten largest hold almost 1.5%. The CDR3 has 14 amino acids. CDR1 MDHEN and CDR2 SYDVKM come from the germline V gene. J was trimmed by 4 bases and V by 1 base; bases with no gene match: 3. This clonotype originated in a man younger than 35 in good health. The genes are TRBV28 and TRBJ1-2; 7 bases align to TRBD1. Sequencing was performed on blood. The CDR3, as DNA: TGTGCCAGCAGTTTATCGGGACAGTTCTATGGCTACACCTTC. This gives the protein CASSLSGQFYGYTF.